This T cell receptor beta chain was sequenced for a study of beta chain features in type 1 diabetes. The table lists this clone with a few counts. Losses at the gene ends were 11 bases for V and 3 bases for J; bases not matched to a gene: 4. The CDR3 runs 13 residues. Germline CDR1 SGHTA, CDR2 FQGNSA. Reverse transcribing all isolated RNA meant expressed TCRB transcripts were sequenced. Assay: immunoSEQ multiplex PCR; the TCRdb copy retains only in-frame clones and omits some. The table has about 900,000 clones, 15% to 20% seen once. Sequencing was done on a sample of naive CD4+ T cells from blood. The clonotype comes from a young woman in good health. This chain links TRBV7-2 with TRBJ2-6; TRBD2 aligns across 7 bases. This CDR3 is CAQRDLGANVLTF. CDR3 DNA: TGTGCCCAGCGGGACCTTGGGGCCAACGTCCTGACTTTC.